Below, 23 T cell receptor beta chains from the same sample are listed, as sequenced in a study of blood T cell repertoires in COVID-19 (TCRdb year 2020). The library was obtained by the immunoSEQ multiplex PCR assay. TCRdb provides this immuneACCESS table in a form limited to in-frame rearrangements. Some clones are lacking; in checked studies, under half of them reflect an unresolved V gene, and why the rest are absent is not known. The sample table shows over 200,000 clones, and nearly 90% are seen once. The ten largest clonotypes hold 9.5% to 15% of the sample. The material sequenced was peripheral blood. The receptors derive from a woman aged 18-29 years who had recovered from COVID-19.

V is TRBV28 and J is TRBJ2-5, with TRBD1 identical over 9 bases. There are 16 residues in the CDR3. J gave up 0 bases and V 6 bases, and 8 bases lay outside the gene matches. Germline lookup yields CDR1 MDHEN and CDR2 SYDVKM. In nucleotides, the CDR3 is TGTGCCAGCAGGCCGGAACAGGGGGCATACCAAGAGACCCAGTACTTC. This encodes CASRPEQGAYQETQYF.

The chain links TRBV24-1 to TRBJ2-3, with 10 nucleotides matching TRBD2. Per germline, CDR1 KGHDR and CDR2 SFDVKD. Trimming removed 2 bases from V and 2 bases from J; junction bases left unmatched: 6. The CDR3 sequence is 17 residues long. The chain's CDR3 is CATSDSASGRATDTQYF. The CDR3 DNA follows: TGTGCCACCAGTGATTCTGCTAGCGGGAGAGCCACAGATACGCAGTATTTT.

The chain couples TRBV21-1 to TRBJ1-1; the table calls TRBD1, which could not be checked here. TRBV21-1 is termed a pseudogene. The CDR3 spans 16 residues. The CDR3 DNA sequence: TGTGCCAGCAGCAAGGGACAGGGAAGAGGGTGGACTGAAGCTTTCTTT. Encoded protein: CASSKGQGRGWTEAFF.

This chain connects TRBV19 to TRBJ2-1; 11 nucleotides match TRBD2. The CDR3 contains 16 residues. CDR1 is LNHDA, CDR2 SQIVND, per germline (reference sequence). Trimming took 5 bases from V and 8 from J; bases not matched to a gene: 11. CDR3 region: CASSAWTSGPQHEQFF. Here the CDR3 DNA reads TGTGCCAGTAGTGCATGGACTAGCGGGCCTCAGCATGAGCAGTTCTTC. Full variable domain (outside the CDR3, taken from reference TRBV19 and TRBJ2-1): DGGITQSPKYLFRKEGQNVTLSCEQNLNHDAMYWYRQDPGQGLRLIYYSQIVNDFQKGDIAEGYSVSREKKESFPLTVTSAQKNPTAFYLCASSAWTSGPQHEQFFGPGTRLTVL.

Here the CDR3 reads CASSPGTVSSPLHF. As DNA, the CDR3 is TGTGCCAGCTCACCAGGGACAGTGAGTTCACCCCTCCACTTT. V is TRBV18 and J is TRBJ1-6; 7 bases are a match to TRBD1. After removal of 2 bases from V and 9 bases from J, the junction contained 4 bases not matched to a gene. Germline values: CDR1 KGHSH, CDR2 LQKENI. The CDR3 loop spans 14 amino acids.

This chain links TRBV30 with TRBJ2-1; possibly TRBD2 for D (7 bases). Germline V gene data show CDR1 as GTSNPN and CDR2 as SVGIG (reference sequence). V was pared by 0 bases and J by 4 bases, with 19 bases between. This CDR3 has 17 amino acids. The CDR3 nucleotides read TGTGCCTGGAGTGTTCTTCGGGGGAAGGGGGGGTACAATGAGCAGTTCTTC. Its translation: CAWSVLRGKGGYNEQFF.

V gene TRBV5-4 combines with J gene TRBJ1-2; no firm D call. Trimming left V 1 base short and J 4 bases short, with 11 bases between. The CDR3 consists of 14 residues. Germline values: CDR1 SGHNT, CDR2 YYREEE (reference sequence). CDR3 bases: TGTGCCAGCAGCTTGATAGGGAGGAGCTATGGCTACACCTTC. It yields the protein CASSLIGRSYGYTF.

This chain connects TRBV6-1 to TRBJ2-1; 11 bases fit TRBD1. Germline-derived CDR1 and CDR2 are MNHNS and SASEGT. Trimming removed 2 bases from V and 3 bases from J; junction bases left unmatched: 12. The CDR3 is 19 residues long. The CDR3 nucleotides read TGTGCCAGCAGTGAAACGCGCGTAGCAGGGACAGGGGGCTACAATGAGCAGTTCTTC. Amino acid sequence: CASSETRVAGTGGYNEQFF.

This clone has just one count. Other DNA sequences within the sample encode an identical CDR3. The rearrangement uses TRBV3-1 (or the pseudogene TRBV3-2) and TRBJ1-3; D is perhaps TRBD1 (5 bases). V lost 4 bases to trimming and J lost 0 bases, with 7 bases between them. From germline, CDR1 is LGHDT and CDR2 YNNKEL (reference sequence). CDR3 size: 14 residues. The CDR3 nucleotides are TGTGCCAGCAGCCTTAGGGGCTCTGGAAACACCATATATTTT. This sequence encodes CASSLRGSGNTIYF.

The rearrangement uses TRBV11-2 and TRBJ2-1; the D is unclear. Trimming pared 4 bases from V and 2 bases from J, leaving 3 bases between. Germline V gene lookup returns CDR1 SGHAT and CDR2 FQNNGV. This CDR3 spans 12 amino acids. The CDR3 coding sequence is TGTGCCAGCAGCTCAACCTACAATGAGCAGTTCTTC. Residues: CASSSTYNEQFF.

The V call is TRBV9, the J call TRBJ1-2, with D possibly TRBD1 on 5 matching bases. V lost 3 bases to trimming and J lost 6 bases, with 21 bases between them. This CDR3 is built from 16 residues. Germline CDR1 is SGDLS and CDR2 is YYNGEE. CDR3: CASSEEGKGFTDGYTF. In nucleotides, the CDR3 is TGTGCCAGCAGCGAGGAGGGGAAGGGGTTCACGGATGGCTACACCTTC. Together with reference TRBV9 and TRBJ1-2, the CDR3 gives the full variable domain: DSGVTQTPKHLITATGQRVTLRCSPRSGDLSVYWYQQSLDQGLQFLIQYYNGEERAKGNILERFSAQQFPDLHSELNLSSLELGDSALYFCASSEEGKGFTDGYTFGSGTRLTVV.

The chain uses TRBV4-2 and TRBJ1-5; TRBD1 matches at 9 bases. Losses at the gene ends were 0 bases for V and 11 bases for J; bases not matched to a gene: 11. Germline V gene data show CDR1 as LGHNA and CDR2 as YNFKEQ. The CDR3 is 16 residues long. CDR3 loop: CASSQEAQGQGGTQHF. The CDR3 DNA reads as TGTGCCAGCAGCCAAGAAGCGCAGGGACAGGGCGGCACCCAGCATTTT.

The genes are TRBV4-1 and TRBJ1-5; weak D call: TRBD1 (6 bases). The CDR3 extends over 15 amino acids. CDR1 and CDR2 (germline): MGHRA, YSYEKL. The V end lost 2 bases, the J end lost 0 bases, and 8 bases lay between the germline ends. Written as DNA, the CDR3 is TGCGCCAGCAGCCAAACAGGGAATAGCAATCAGCCCCAGCATTTT. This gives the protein CASSQTGNSNQPQHF.

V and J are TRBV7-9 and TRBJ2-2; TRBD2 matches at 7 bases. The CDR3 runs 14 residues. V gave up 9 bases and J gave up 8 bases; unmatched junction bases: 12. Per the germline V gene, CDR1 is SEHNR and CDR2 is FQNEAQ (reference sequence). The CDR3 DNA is TGTGCCAGTACCCCGGGAGCGGGATCAGGGGAGCTGTTTTTT. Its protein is CASTPGAGSGELFF.

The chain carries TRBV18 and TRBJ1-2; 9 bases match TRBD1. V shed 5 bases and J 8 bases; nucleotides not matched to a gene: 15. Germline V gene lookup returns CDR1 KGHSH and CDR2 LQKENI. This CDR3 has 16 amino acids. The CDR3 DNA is TGTGCCAGCTCAAAACCGGCATTGGACAGGGGATGGGGCTACACCTTC. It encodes CASSKPALDRGWGYTF.

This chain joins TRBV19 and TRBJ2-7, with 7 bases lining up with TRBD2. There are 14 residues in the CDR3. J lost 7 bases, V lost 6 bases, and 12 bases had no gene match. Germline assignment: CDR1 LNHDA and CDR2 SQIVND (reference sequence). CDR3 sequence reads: CASSLWEGVGEQYF. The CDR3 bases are TGTGCCAGTAGCCTATGGGAGGGCGTGGGGGAGCAGTACTTC.

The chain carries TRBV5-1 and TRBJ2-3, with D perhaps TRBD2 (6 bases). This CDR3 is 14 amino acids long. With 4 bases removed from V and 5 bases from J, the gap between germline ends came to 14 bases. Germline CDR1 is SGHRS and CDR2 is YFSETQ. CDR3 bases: TGCGCCAGCAGCCCCTCCCCTAGCGTAGATACGCAGTATTTT. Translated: CASSPSPSVDTQYF.

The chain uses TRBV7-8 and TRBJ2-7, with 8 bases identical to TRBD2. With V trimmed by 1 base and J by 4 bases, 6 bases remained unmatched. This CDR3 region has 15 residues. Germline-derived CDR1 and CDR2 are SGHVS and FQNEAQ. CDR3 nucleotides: TGTGCCAGCAGCTTAGGCGTCGGGAGGGGGTACGAGCAGTACTTC. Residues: CASSLGVGRGYEQYF.

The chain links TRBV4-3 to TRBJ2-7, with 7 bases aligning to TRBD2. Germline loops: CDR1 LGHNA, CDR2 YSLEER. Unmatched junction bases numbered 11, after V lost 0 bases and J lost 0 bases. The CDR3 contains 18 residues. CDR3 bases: TGCGCCAGCAGCCAAGATTTAAAGAAGGCTAGCGGCTCCTACGAGCAGTACTTC. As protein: CASSQDLKKASGSYEQYF.

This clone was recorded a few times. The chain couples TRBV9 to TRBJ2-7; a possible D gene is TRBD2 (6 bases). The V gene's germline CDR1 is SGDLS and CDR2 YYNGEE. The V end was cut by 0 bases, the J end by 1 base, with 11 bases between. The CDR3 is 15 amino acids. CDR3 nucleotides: TGTGCCAGCAGCGTAGACGGGGGAGGTTCCTACGAGCAGTACTTC. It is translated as CASSVDGGGSYEQYF. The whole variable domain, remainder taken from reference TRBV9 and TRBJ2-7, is DSGVTQTPKHLITATGQRVTLRCSPRSGDLSVYWYQQSLDQGLQFLIQYYNGEERAKGNILERFSAQQFPDLHSELNLSSLELGDSALYFCASSVDGGGSYEQYFGPGTRLTVT.

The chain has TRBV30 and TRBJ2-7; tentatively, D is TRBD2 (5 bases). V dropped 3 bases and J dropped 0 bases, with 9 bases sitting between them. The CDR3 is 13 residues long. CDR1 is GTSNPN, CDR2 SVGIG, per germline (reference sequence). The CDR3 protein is CAWSRGISYEQYF. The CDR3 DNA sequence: TGTGCCTGGAGCAGAGGGATCTCCTACGAGCAGTACTTC.

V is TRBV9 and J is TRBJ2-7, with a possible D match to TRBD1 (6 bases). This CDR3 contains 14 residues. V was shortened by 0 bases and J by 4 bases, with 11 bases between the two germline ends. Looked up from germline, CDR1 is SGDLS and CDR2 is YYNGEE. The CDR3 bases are TGTGCCAGCAGCGTAGGTCGGGACATGTACGAGCAGTACTTC. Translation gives CASSVGRDMYEQYF.

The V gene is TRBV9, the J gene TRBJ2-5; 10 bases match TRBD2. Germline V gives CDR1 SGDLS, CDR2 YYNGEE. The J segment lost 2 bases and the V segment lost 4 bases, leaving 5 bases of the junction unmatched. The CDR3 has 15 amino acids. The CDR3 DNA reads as TGTGCCAGCAGCTTTGGGACTAGCGAGCAAGAGACCCAGTACTTC. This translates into CASSFGTSEQETQYF.